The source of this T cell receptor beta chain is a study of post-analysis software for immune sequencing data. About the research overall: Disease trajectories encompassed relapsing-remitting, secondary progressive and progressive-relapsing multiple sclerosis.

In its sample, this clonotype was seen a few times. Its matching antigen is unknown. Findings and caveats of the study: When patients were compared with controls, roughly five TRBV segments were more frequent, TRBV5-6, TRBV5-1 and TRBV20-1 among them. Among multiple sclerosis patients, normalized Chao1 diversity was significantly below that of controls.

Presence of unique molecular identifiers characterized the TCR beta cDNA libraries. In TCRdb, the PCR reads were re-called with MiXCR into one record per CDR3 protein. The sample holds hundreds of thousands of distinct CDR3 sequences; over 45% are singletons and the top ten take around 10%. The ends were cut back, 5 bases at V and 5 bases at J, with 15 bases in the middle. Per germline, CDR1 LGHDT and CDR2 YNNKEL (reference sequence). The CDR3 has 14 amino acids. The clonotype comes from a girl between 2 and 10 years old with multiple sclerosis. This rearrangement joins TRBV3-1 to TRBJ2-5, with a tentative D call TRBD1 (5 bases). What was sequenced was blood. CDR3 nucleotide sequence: TGTGCCAGCAGCAGGGGCCCAGCTAGGGAGACCCAGTACTTC. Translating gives CASSRGPARETQYF.